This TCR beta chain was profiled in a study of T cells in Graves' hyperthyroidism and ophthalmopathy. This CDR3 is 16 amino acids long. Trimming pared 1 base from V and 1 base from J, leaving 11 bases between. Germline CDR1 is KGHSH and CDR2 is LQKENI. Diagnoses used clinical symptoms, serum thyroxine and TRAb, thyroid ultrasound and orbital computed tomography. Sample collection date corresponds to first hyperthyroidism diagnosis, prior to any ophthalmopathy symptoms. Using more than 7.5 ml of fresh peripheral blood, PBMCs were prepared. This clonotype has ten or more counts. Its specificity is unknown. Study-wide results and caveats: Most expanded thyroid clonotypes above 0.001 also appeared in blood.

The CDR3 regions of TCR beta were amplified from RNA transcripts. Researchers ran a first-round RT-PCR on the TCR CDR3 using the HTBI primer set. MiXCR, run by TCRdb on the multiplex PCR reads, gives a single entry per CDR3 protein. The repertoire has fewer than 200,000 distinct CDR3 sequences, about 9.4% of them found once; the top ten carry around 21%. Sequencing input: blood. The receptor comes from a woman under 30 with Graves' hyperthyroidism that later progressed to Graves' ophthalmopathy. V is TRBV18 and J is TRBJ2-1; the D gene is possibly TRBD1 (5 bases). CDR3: CASSPLVDNSYNEQFF. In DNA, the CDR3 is TGTGCCAGCTCACCACTGGTGGACAATTCCTACAATGAGCAGTTCTTC.